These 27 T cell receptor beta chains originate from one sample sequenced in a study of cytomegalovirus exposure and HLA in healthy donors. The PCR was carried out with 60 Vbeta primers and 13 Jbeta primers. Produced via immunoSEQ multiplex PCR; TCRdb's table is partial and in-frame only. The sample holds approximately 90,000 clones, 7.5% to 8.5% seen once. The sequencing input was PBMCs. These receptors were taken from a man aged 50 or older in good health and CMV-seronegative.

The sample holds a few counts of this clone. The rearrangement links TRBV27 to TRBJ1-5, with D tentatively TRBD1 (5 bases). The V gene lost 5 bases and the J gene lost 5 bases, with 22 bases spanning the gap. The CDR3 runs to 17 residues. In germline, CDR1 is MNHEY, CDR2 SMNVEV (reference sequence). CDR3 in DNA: TGTGCCAGCAGTCCCGGGGGTGGGGGGTCGATATATCAGCCCCAGCATTTT. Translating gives CASSPGGGGSIYQPQHF.

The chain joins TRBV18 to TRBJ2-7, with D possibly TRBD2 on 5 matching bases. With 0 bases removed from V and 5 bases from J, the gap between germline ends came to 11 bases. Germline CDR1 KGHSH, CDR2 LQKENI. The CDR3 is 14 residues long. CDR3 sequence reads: CASSPPGVGHEQYF. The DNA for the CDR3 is TGTGCCAGCTCACCACCGGGAGTGGGCCACGAGCAGTACTTC.

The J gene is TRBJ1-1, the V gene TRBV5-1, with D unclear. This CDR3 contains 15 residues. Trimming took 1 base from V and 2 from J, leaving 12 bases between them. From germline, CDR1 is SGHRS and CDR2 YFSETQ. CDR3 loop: CASSLPGGINTEAFF. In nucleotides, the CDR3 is TGCGCCAGCAGCTTGCCGGGAGGAATAAACACTGAAGCTTTCTTT.

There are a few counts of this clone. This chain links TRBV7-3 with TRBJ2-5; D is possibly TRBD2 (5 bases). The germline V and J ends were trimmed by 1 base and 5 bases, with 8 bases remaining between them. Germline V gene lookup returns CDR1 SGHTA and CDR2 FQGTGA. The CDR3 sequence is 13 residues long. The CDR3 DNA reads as TGTGCCAGCAGCTTAAGACGCGGGGAGACCCAGTACTTC. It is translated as CASSLRRGETQYF.

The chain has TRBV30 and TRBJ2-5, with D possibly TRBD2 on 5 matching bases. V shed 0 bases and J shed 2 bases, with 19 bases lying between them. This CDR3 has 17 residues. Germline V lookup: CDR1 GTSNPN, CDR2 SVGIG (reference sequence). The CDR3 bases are TGTGCCTGGAGTGTAGCGGTGGGCCTCCGGTGGCAAGAGACCCAGTACTTC. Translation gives CAWSVAVGLRWQETQYF.

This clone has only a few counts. CDR3 in amino acids: CASSEISGGFSSYEQYF. As DNA, the CDR3 is TGTGCCAGCAGTGAAATAAGCGGGGGGTTTAGCTCCTACGAGCAGTACTTC. The V call is TRBV6-1, the J call TRBJ2-7, with 9 bases that match TRBD2. The CDR3 runs 17 residues. In germline, CDR1 is MNHNS, CDR2 SASEGT. J gave up 0 bases and V 2 bases, and 8 bases lay outside the gene matches.

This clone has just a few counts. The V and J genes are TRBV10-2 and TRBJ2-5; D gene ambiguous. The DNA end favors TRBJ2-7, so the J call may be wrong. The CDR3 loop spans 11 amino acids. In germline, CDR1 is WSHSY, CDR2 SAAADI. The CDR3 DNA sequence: TGCGCCAGCAGTGTACTTTACGAGCAGTACTTC. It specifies CASSVLYEQYF.

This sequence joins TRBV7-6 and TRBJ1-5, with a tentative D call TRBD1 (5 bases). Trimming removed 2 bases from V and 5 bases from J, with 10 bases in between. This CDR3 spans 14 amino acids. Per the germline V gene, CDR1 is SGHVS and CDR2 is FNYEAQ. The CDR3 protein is CASSLRQLDQPQHF. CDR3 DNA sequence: TGTGCCAGCAGCTTAAGACAGTTGGATCAGCCCCAGCATTTT.

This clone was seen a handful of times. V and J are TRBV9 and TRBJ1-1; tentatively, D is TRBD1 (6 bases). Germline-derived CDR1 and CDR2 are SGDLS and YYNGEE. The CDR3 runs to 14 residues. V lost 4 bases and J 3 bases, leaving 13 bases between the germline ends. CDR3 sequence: CASSPGHGDTEAFF. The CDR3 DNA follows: TGTGCCAGCAGCCCGGGACATGGGGACACTGAAGCTTTCTTT.

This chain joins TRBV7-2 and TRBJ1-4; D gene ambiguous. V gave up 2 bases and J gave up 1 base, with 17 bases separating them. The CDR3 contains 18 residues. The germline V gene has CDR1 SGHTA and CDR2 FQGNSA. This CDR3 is CASSLRTGSLITNEKLFF. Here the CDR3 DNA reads TGTGCCAGCAGCTTACGCACGGGTTCACTTATAACTAATGAAAAACTGTTTTTT.

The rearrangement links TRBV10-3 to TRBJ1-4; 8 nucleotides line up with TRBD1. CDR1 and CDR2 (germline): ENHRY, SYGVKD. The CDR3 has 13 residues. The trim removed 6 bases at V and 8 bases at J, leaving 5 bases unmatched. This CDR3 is CAIRGQGREKLFF. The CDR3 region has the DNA TGTGCCATCAGAGGACAGGGACGGGAAAAACTGTTTTTT.

The CDR3 sequence is CASRDRGNQPQHF. CDR3 bases: TGTGCCAGCAGGGACAGGGGCAATCAGCCCCAGCATTTT. This chain joins TRBV2 and TRBJ1-5, with 8 positions matching TRBD1. The CDR3 is made up of 13 amino acids. The junction had 0 bases not matched to a gene; V was cut back by 6 bases and J by 2 bases. Germline V gives CDR1 SNHLY, CDR2 FYNNEI.

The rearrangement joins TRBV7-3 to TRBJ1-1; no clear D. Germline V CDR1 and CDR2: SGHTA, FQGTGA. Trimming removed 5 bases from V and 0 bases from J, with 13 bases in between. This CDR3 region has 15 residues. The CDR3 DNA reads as TGTGCCAGCAGCCCTCGTGGCAGAATGAACACTGAAGCTTTCTTT. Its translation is CASSPRGRMNTEAFF.

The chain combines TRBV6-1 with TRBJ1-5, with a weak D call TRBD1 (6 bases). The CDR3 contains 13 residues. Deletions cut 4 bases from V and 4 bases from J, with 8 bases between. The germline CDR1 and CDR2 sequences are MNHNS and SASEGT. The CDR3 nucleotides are TGTGCCAGCAGTGCAAGGGGGAATCAGCCCCAGCATTTT. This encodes CASSARGNQPQHF.

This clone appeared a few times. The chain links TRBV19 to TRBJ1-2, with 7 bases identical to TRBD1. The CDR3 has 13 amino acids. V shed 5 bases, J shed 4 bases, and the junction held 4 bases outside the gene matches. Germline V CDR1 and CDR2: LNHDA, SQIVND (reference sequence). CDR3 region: CASSATGSYGYTF. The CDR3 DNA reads TGTGCCAGTAGTGCGACAGGGTCCTATGGCTACACCTTC.

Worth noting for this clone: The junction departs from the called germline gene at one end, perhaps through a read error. The CDR3 spells CASSFLGRDYGYSF. As DNA, the CDR3 is TGTGCCAGCAGCTTCCTGGGCAGGGATTATGGCTACTCCTTC. The chain joins TRBV13 to TRBJ1-2; D might be TRBD1 (5 bases). CDR1 and CDR2 from the germline V gene are PRHDT and FYEKMQ (reference sequence). This CDR3 has 14 amino acids.

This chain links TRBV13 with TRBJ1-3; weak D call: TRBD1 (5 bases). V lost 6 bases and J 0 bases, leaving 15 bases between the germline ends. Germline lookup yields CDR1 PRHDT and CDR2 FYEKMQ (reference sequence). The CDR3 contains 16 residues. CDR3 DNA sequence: TGTGCCAGCAGTCACAGACAGTCAGACTCTGGAAACACCATATATTTT. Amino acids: CASSHRQSDSGNTIYF.

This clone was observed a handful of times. CDR3 in amino acids: CASSVERTGELFF. The CDR3 DNA reads as TGTGCCAGCAGCGTGGAGAGAACCGGGGAGCTGTTTTTT. This chain joins TRBV5-6 and TRBJ2-2; D gene ambiguous. The CDR3 extends over 13 amino acids. Trimming cost V 4 bases and J 5 bases, with 9 bases left between them. Germline assignment: CDR1 SGHDT and CDR2 YYEEEE.

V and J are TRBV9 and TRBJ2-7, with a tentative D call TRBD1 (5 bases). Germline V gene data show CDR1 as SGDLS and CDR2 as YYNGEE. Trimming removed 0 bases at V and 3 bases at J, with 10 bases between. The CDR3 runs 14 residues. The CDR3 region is CASSVAQGGYEQYF. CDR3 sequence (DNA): TGTGCCAGCAGCGTAGCTCAGGGTGGCTACGAGCAGTACTTC.

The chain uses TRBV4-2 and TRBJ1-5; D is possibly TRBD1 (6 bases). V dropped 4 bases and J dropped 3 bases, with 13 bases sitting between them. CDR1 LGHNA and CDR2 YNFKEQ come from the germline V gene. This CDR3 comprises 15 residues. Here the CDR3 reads CASSPDGTPNQPQHF. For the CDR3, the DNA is TGTGCCAGCAGCCCTGACGGGACACCCAATCAGCCCCAGCATTTT.

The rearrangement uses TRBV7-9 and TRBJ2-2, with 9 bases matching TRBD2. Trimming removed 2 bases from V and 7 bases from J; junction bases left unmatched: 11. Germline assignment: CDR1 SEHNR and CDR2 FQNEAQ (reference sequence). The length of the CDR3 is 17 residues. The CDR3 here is CASSLSGGRSYGGELFF. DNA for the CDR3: TGTGCCAGCAGCTTAAGCGGGGGGCGATCGTATGGCGGGGAGCTGTTTTTT.

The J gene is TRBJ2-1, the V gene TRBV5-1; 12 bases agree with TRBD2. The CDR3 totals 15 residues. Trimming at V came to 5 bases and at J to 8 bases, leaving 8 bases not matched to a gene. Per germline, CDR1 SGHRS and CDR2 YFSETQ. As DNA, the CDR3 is TGCGCCAGCAGTACCCGGACTAGCGGGGTAGATGAGCAGTTCTTC. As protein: CASSTRTSGVDEQFF.

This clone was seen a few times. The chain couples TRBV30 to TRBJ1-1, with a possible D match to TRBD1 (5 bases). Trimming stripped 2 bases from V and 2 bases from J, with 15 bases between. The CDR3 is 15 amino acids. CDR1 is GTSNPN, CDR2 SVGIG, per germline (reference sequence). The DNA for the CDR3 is TGTGCCTGGAGTAAACCCGCGGGACCTAACACTGAAGCTTTCTTT. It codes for CAWSKPAGPNTEAFF.

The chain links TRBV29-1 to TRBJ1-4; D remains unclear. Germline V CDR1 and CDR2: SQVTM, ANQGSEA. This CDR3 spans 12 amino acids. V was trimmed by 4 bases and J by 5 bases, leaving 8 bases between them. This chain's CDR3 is CSVVAENEKLFF. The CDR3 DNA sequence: TGCAGCGTTGTGGCAGAAAATGAAAAACTGTTTTTT.

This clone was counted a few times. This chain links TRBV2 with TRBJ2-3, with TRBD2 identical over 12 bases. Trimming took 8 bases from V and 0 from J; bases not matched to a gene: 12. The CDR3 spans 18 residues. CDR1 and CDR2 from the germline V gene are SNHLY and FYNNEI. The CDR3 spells CASGTRTSGTVSTDTQYF. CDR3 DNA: TGTGCCAGCGGAACTAGGACTAGCGGGACTGTTAGCACAGATACGCAGTATTTT.

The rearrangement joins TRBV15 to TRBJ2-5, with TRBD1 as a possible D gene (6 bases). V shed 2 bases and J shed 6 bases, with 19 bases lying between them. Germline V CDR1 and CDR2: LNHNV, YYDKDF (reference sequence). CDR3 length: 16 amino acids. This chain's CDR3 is CATSRWGHGTAKTQYF. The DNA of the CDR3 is TGTGCCACCAGCAGATGGGGACACGGTACCGCGAAGACCCAGTACTTC.

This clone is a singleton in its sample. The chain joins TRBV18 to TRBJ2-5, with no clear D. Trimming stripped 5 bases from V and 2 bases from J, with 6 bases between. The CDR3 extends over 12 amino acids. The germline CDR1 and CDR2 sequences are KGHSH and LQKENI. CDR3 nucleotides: TGTGCCAGCTCAGCCTATCAAGAGACCCAGTACTTC. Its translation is CASSAYQETQYF.